One sample yielded the 25 T cell receptor beta chains listed below, sequenced in a study of cytotoxic CD8 clonotypes in ibrutinib-treated CLL. Clones were sequenced by immunoSEQ multiplex PCR, and TCRdb holds only the in-frame ones, with some missing. The sample carries fewer than 400,000 clones, roughly 67% recorded once. The input for sequencing was PBMCs, taken after 36 months of ibrutinib treatment. These receptors all come from a human donor with chronic lymphocytic leukemia.

The CDR3 DNA reads TGTGCCAGCAGTGACTCTTCACTTATGGGGACCGGGGAGCTGTTTTTT. The encoded protein is CASSDSSLMGTGELFF. The chain couples TRBV6-4 to TRBJ2-2; D is uncertain. Germline V CDR1 and CDR2: MRHNA, SNTAGT. Trimming left V 0 bases short and J 5 bases short, with 13 bases between. This CDR3 is built from 16 residues.

The rearrangement uses TRBV2 and TRBJ2-2; no clear D. The CDR3 spans 12 residues. Trimming removed 4 bases at V and 6 bases at J, with 6 bases between. Per germline, CDR1 SNHLY and CDR2 FYNNEI. CDR3 protein: CASSGNAGELFF. As DNA, the CDR3 is TGTGCCAGCAGTGGAAACGCCGGGGAGCTGTTTTTT.

The table lists this clone with a count of one. The chain recombines TRBV5-4 with TRBJ2-5, with D possibly matching TRBD1 (7 bases). The CDR3 runs to 17 residues. The germline V gene has CDR1 SGHNT and CDR2 YYREEE (reference sequence). V gave up 4 bases and J gave up 7 bases, with 26 bases separating them. The DNA for the CDR3 is TGTGCCAGCAGCCGCGGGACGGACAGGATTTTGTCTGGGACCCAGTACTTC. The encoded protein is CASSRGTDRILSGTQYF. Together with reference TRBV5-4 and TRBJ2-5, the CDR3 gives the full variable domain: ETGVTQSPTHLIKTRGQQVTLRCSSQSGHNTVSWYQQALGQGPQFIFQYYREEENGRGNFPPRFSGLQFPNYSSELNVNALELDDSALYLCASSRGTDRILSGTQYFGPGTRLLVL.

About this clone itself: Other DNA variants within this sample encode the same CDR3. This sequence joins TRBV18 and TRBJ1-1, with no clear D. CDR1 and CDR2 from the germline V gene are KGHSH and LQKENI. The CDR3 extends over 13 amino acids. Trimming cost V 6 bases and J 0 bases, with 8 bases left between them. The CDR3 DNA follows: TGTGCCAGCTCTCCCGGTTTGAACACTGAAGCTTTCTTT. Its protein product is CASSPGLNTEAFF. Based on the CDR3 plus reference TRBV18 and TRBJ1-1, the full variable domain is NAGVMQNPRHLVRRRGQEARLRCSPMKGHSHVYWYRQLPEEGLKFMVYLQKENIIDESGMPKERFSAEFPKEGPSILRIQQVVRGDSAAYFCASSPGLNTEAFFGQGTRLTVV.

This chain joins TRBV19 and TRBJ2-3, with TRBD2 matching over 8 bases. From germline, CDR1 is LNHDA and CDR2 SQIVND (reference sequence). The CDR3 runs 17 residues. The V and J ends lost 4 bases and 5 bases, in that order; junction bases with no gene match: 14. CDR3 sequence reads: CASSREWGRLARDTQYF. CDR3 DNA: TGTGCCAGTAGTAGAGAATGGGGAAGACTAGCGAGAGATACGCAGTATTTT. Complete variable domain (other parts from reference TRBV19 and TRBJ2-3): DGGITQSPKYLFRKEGQNVTLSCEQNLNHDAMYWYRQDPGQGLRLIYYSQIVNDFQKGDIAEGYSVSREKKESFPLTVTSAQKNPTAFYLCASSREWGRLARDTQYFGPGTRLTVL.

The chain has TRBV7-9 and TRBJ2-7, with 11 nucleotides matching TRBD2. Trimming removed 5 bases from V and 4 bases from J; junction bases left unmatched: 7. The CDR3 has 15 residues. The germline V gene encodes CDR1 SEHNR and CDR2 FQNEAQ (reference sequence). The CDR3 coding sequence is TGTGCCAGCAGCCAGACTAGCGGGGTACAATACGAGCAGTACTTC. It encodes CASSQTSGVQYEQYF.

The V and J genes are TRBV4-1 and TRBJ1-6; unclear D gene. The CDR3 spans 15 residues. Per the germline V gene, CDR1 is MGHRA and CDR2 is YSYEKL. The V and J ends lost 1 base and 0 bases respectively, with 4 bases between them. The CDR3 sequence: CASSQGSSYNSPLHF. In nucleotides, the CDR3 is TGCGCCAGCAGCCAAGGAAGCTCCTATAATTCACCCCTCCACTTT.

This clone has only a few counts. The chain joins TRBV5-1 to TRBJ2-5; 11 bases are shared with TRBD1. The CDR3 has 15 residues. Unmatched junction bases numbered 7, after V lost 4 bases and J lost 5 bases. Germline CDR1 reads SGHRS; CDR2 reads YFSETQ. The CDR3 DNA sequence: TGCGCCAGCAGCCCCGGGACAGGGGGTTTTGAGACCCAGTACTTC. This sequence encodes CASSPGTGGFETQYF. The variable domain in full, with the rest retrieved from reference TRBV5-1 and TRBJ2-5, is KAGVTQTPRYLIKTRGQQVTLSCSPISGHRSVSWYQQTPGQGLQFLFEYFSETQRNKGNFPGRFSGRQFSNSRSEMNVSTLELGDSALYLCASSPGTGGFETQYFGPGTRLLVL.

Note on this clone: The same CDR3 can be traced to other DNA sequences in this sample. The chain recombines TRBV5-1 with TRBJ2-7; 10 positions agree with TRBD1. The J segment lost 7 bases and the V segment lost 4 bases, leaving 8 bases of the junction unmatched. CDR1 SGHRS and CDR2 YFSETQ come from the germline V gene. The CDR3 is 14 residues long. CDR3 nucleotides: TGCGCCAGCAGCCTCGGGACAGGGGTTGATGAGCAGTACTTC. Translating it yields CASSLGTGVDEQYF.

This chain joins TRBV28 and TRBJ2-7; 13 bases align to TRBD2. Germline-derived CDR1 and CDR2 are MDHEN and SYDVKM. Trimming cost V 6 bases and J 5 bases; bases outside gene matches: 13. The CDR3 spans 17 residues. The chain's CDR3 is CASSFALRTSGSNEQYF. DNA for the CDR3: TGTGCCAGCAGCTTCGCTCTTCGGACTAGCGGGAGTAACGAGCAGTACTTC.

J is TRBJ1-2 and V is TRBV15, with no clear D. Trimming left V 0 bases short and J 8 bases short, with 13 bases between. Germline V lookup: CDR1 LNHNV, CDR2 YYDKDF (reference sequence). This CDR3 has 14 residues. The CDR3 region has the DNA TGTGCCACCAGCAGAGATCCGTCACTTGCAGGCTACACCTTC. As protein: CATSRDPSLAGYTF.

The rearrangement joins TRBV6-4 to TRBJ2-7, with unresolved D. Germline values: CDR1 MRHNA, CDR2 SNTAGT. V lost 2 bases to trimming and J lost 4 bases, with 9 bases between them. This CDR3 comprises 13 residues. CDR3 amino acids: CASSDTQIYEQYF. CDR3 DNA: TGTGCCAGCAGTGACACGCAAATATACGAGCAGTACTTC.

Written as DNA, the CDR3 is TGTGCCACCAGCAGTATGCTTGGAACTGAAGCTTTCTTT. It yields the protein CATSSMLGTEAFF. V is TRBV15 and J is TRBJ1-1; D ambiguous. CDR1 is LNHNV and CDR2 is YYDKDF in the germline V gene (reference sequence). The CDR3 is 13 amino acids. Trimming cost V 3 bases and J 5 bases, with 10 bases left between them.

This rearrangement joins TRBV7-2 to TRBJ2-3, with 9 bases fitting TRBD2. The CDR3 is made up of 14 amino acids. Looked up from germline, CDR1 is SGHTA and CDR2 is FQGNSA. V dropped 3 bases and J dropped 3; count of bases not matched to a gene: 1. CDR3 coding DNA: TGTGCCAGCAGCTTCCTAGCGGGGACAGATACGCAGTATTTT. Translated: CASSFLAGTDTQYF.

Note on this clone: The sample contains more than one DNA sequence encoding this CDR3. This sequence joins TRBV5-1 and TRBJ2-7; possibly TRBD1 or TRBD2 for D (6 bases each). The CDR3 covers 15 residues. V lost 0 bases, J lost 0 bases, and 10 bases lay in between. Germline V gene data show CDR1 as SGHRS and CDR2 as YFSETQ. CDR3 sequence: CASSLARGPSYEQYF. CDR3 sequence (DNA): TGCGCCAGCAGCTTGGCTCGGGGGCCCTCCTACGAGCAGTACTTC. The full variable domain, rest sourced from reference TRBV5-1 and TRBJ2-7, is KAGVTQTPRYLIKTRGQQVTLSCSPISGHRSVSWYQQTPGQGLQFLFEYFSETQRNKGNFPGRFSGRQFSNSRSEMNVSTLELGDSALYLCASSLARGPSYEQYFGPGTRLTVT.

V usage is TRBV5-1 and J usage is TRBJ2-3; 8 nucleotides line up with TRBD2. With 4 bases clipped from V and 7 bases from J, the junction kept 8 bases outside the gene matches. Germline CDR1 is SGHRS and CDR2 is YFSETQ. This CDR3 has 14 residues. The CDR3 loop reads CASSHGGGGNTQYF. The CDR3 DNA is TGCGCCAGCAGCCATGGAGGCGGGGGGAATACGCAGTATTTT.

This clone was seen a handful of times. The chain employs TRBV10-2 and TRBJ2-5, with D unclear. V was pared by 5 bases and J by 0 bases, with 4 bases between. Germline loops: CDR1 WSHSY, CDR2 SAAADI. The CDR3 has 12 amino acids. This chain's CDR3 is CASSMYQETQYF. CDR3 nucleotides: TGCGCCAGCAGTATGTACCAAGAGACCCAGTACTTC.

The chain joins TRBV9 to TRBJ1-2; D possibly corresponds to TRBD1 (5 bases). This CDR3 spans 13 amino acids. Trimming shortened V by 0 bases and J by 6 bases, and 9 bases separated the two germline ends. Per the germline V gene, CDR1 is SGDLS and CDR2 is YYNGEE. The CDR3 nucleotides read TGTGCCAGCAGCGTAGGGGGCAGAAATGGCTACACCTTC. The encoded protein is CASSVGGRNGYTF.

This rearrangement joins TRBV7-9 to TRBJ2-4; 16 nucleotides agree with TRBD2. CDR1 and CDR2 (germline): SEHNR, FQNEAQ (reference sequence). The CDR3 length is 18 residues. V was pared by 5 bases and J by 0 bases, with 4 bases of the junction left unmatched. CDR3: CASSPGLAGGLAKNIQYF. CDR3 nucleotides: TGTGCCAGCAGCCCGGGACTAGCGGGAGGGTTAGCCAAAAACATTCAGTACTTC.

This sequence joins TRBV6-5 and TRBJ1-6; D remains unclear. CDR3 length equals 16 residues. The V end lost 0 bases, the J end lost 14 bases, and 20 bases lay between the germline ends. The V gene's germline CDR1 is MNHEY and CDR2 SVGAGI. CDR3 in amino acids: CASSYSVAAHRSTLHF. CDR3 in DNA: TGTGCCAGCAGTTACTCGGTGGCAGCCCATCGAAGTACCCTCCACTTT.

J is TRBJ1-2 and V is TRBV2, with D unresolved. V gave up 8 bases and J gave up 6 bases, with 13 bases separating them. Looked up from germline, CDR1 is SNHLY and CDR2 is FYNNEI. The CDR3 totals 12 residues. The CDR3 nucleotides read TGTGCCAGCTATGGACTGCGGGATGGCTACACCTTC. Amino acids: CASYGLRDGYTF.

The chain uses TRBV4-2 and TRBJ2-7; D is unresolved. The CDR3 runs to 14 residues. Trimming stripped 0 bases from V and 2 bases from J, with 8 bases between. The germline V gene encodes CDR1 LGHNA and CDR2 YNFKEQ. The CDR3: CASSQERLAYEQYF. CDR3 coding DNA: TGTGCCAGCAGCCAAGAGCGCCTAGCCTACGAGCAGTACTTC.

This chain uses TRBV5-5 with TRBJ1-2, with TRBD1 matching 8 bases. The V gene's germline CDR1 is SGHKS and CDR2 YYEKEE (reference sequence). CDR3 length: 19 residues. V shed 4 bases and J 4 bases; nucleotides not matched to a gene: 21. The CDR3 here is CASSLYDYLTGDRAYGYTF. The CDR3 DNA reads as TGTGCCAGCAGCCTCTACGACTACCTGACAGGGGATAGGGCCTATGGCTACACCTTC.

The rearrangement uses TRBV27 and TRBJ2-1, with 8 bases identical to TRBD2. The germline gives CDR1 MNHEY, CDR2 SMNVEV (reference sequence). The CDR3 has 14 residues. V lost 5 bases and J lost 4; bases outside the gene matches: 4. CDR3 sequence reads: CASSERGGYNEQFF. CDR3 in DNA: TGTGCCAGCAGTGAACGGGGGGGGTACAATGAGCAGTTCTTC.

This clone was seen a few times. CDR3 region: CASSLWGSNQPQHF. DNA of the CDR3: TGTGCCAGCAGTTTATGGGGTAGCAATCAGCCCCAGCATTTT. This chain connects TRBV27 to TRBJ1-5; the D is unclear. Germline V gives CDR1 MNHEY, CDR2 SMNVEV (reference sequence). The CDR3 sequence is 14 residues long. Trimming took off 1 base at V and 0 bases at J, with 4 bases between the two ends.